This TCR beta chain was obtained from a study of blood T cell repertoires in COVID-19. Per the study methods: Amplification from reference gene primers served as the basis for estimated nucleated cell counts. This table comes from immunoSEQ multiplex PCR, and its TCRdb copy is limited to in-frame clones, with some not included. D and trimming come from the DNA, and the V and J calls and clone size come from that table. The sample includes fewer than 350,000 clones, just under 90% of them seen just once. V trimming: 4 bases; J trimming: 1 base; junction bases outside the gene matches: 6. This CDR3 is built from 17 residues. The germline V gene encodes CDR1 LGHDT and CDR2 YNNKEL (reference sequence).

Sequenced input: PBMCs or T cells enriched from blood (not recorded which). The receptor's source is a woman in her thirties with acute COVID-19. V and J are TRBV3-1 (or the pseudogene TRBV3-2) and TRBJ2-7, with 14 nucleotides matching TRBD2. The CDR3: CASSLGTSGSDSYEQYF. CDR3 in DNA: TGTGCCAGCAGCCTAGGGACTAGCGGGAGCGATTCCTACGAGCAGTACTTC.